This TCR beta chain is from a study of OX40 agonist ivuxolimab in advanced cancers. Study at large: Hepatocellular carcinoma, melanoma, renal cell or head and neck cancer occurred in dose-escalation patients. Previous treatment with anti-PD-1, anti-PD-L1 or anti-CTLA-4 therapy was allowed; more than 35% had received some. Of the patients, three showed partial responses, one with hepatocellular carcinoma and two with cutaneous melanoma. General study results and limits: There was clonal expansion of CD4+ and CD8+ blood T cells by week 6 at 0.1 to 3.0 mg/kg.

Sequenced by immunoSEQ multiplex PCR; TCRdb stores in-frame clones only, minus some. The top ten clones hold 40% to 55% of a sample with about 19,000 clones, 85% to 90% of them seen once. This CDR3 is built from 17 residues. The germline V gene has CDR1 SGHRS and CDR2 YFSETQ. The V end lost 1 base, the J end lost 2 bases, and 18 bases lay between the germline ends. With regard to this clone: Its antigen remains unknown.

The chain recombines TRBV5-1 with TRBJ1-2; D remains unclear. The material sequenced was CD4+ or CD8+ T cells sorted from blood, taken in a trial of the OX40 agonist ivuxolimab. The TCR was taken from an adult with an advanced solid tumor such as melanoma, head and neck, liver or kidney cancer. The CDR3 sequence: CASSLFPAGGQNYGYTF. Here the CDR3 DNA reads TGCGCCAGCAGCTTGTTCCCCGCCGGCGGGCAGAACTATGGCTACACCTTC.